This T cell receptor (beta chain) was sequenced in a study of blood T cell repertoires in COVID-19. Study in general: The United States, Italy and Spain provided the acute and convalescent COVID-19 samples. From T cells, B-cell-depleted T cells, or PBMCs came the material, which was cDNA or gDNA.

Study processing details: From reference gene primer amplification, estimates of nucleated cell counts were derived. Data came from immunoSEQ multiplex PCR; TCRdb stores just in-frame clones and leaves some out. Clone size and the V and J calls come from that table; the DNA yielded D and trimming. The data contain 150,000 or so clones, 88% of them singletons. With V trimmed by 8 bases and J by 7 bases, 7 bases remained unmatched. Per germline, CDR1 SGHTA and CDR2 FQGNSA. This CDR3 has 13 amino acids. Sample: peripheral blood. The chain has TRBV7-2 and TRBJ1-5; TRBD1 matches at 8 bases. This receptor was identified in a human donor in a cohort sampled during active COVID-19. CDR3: CASGRGQRQPQHF. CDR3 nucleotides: TGTGCCAGCGGCAGGGGGCAGAGGCAGCCCCAGCATTTT.